This TCR beta chain was sequenced in a study of blood T cell repertoires in COVID-19. The germline V gene has CDR1 LGHDT and CDR2 YNNKEL (reference sequence). This CDR3 is built from 16 residues. Germline trimming cut 4 bases from V and 4 bases from J; bases unmatched to any gene: 7. Repertoires were generated with immunoSEQ multiplex PCR, while TCRdb's copy carries only in-frame clones and drops some. Counted here are about 97,000 clones, about 86% occurring once; the ten biggest clones make up around 2.1%. This clone showed up just once. The source of this sequence is a middle-aged man with COVID-19, enrolled during active disease. Sequenced: peripheral blood. This chain links TRBV3-1 (or the pseudogene TRBV3-2) with TRBJ2-2; 9 positions agree with TRBD1. CDR3 amino acids: CASSRFGTGSTGELFF. CDR3 sequence (DNA): TGTGCCAGCAGCCGCTTCGGGACAGGGTCCACCGGGGAGCTGTTTTTT.